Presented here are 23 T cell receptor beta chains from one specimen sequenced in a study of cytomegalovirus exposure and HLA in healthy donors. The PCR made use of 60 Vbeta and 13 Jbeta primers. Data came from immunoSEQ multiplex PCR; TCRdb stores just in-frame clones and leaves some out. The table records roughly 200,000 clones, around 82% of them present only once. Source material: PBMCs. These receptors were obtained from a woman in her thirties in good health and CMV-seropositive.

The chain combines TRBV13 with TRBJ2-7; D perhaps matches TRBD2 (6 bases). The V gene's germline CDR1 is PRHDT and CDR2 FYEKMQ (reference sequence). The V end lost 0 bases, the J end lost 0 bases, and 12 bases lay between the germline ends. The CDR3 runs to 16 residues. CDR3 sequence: CASSLGGGAYSYEQYF. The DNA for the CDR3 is TGTGCCAGCAGCTTAGGCGGGGGAGCCTACTCCTACGAGCAGTACTTC. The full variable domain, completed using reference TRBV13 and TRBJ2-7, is AAGVIQSPRHLIKEKRETATLKCYPIPRHDTVYWYQQGPGQDPQFLISFYEKMQSDKGSIPDRFSAQQFSDYHSELNMSSLELGDSALYFCASSLGGGAYSYEQYFGPGTRLTVT.

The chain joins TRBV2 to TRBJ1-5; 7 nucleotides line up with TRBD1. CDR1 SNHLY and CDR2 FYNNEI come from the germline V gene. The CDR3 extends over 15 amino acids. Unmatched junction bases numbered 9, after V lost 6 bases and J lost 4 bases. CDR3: CASRADRVGNQPQHF. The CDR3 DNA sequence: TGTGCCAGCAGGGCCGACAGGGTCGGAAATCAGCCCCAGCATTTT.

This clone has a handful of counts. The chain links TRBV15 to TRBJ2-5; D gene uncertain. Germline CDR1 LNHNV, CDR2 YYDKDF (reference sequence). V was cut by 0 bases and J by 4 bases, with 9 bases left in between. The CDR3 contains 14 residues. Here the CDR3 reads CATSRERTRETQYF. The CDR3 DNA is TGTGCCACCAGCAGAGAGAGAACGAGAGAGACCCAGTACTTC.

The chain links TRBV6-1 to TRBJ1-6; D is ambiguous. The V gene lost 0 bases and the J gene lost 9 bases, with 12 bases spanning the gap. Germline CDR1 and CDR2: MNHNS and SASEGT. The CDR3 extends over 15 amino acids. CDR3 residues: CASSEAESEASPLHF. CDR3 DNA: TGTGCCAGCAGTGAAGCGGAGTCTGAGGCTTCACCCCTCCACTTT.

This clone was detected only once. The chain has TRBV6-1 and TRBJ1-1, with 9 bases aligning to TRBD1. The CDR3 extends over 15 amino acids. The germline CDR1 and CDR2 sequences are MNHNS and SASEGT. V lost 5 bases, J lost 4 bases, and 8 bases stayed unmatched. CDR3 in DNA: TGTGCCAGCAGTACACACAGGGGGCAGGGCACTGAAGCTTTCTTT. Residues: CASSTHRGQGTEAFF.

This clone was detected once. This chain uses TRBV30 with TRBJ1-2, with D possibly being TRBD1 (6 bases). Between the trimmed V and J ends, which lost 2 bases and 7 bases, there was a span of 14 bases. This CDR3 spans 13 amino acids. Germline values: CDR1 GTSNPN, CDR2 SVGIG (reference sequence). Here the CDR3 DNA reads TGTGCCTGGAGTACAACAGGGTTCCGTGGCTACACCTTC. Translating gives CAWSTTGFRGYTF.

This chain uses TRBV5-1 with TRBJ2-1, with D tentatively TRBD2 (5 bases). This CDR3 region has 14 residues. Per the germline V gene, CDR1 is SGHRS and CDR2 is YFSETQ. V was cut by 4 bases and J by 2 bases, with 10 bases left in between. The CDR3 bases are TGCGCCAGCAGCGGCAGCGGCGCCTACAATGAGCAGTTCTTC. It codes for CASSGSGAYNEQFF.

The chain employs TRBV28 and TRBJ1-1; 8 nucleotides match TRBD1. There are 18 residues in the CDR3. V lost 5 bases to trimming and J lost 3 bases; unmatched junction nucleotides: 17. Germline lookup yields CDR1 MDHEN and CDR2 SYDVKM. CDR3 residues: CASSRFMTGADWDTEAFF. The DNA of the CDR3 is TGTGCCAGCAGTCGGTTTATGACAGGGGCCGATTGGGACACTGAAGCTTTCTTT.

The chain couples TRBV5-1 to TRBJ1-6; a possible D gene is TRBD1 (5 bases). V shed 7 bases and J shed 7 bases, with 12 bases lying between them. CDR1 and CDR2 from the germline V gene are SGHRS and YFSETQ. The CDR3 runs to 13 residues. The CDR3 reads CASGRESNSPLHF. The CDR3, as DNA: TGCGCCAGCGGCAGGGAATCGAATTCACCCCTCCACTTT.

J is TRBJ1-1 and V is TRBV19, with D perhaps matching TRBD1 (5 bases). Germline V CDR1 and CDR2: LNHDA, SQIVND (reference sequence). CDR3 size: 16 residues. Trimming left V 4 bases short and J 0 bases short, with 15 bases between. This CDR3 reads CASSTGRGLMNTEAFF. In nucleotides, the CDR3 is TGTGCCAGTAGTACAGGTAGGGGTCTTATGAACACTGAAGCTTTCTTT.

CDR3 coding DNA: TGTGCCAGCAGTTACGGCCAGGGGGCCCAGGGCTACACCTTC. It codes for CASSYGQGAQGYTF. The chain couples TRBV6-5 to TRBJ1-2; 8 nucleotides match TRBD1. This CDR3 has 14 residues. CDR1 is MNHEY and CDR2 is SVGAGI in the germline V gene. Trimming cost V 2 bases and J 8 bases; bases outside gene matches: 7.

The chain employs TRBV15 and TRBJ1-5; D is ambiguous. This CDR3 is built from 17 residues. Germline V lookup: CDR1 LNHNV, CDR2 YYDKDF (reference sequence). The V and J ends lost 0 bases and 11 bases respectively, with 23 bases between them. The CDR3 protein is CATSRDSVSYSNQAQHF. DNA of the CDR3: TGTGCCACCAGCAGAGATTCAGTGAGCTATAGCAATCAAGCCCAGCATTTT.

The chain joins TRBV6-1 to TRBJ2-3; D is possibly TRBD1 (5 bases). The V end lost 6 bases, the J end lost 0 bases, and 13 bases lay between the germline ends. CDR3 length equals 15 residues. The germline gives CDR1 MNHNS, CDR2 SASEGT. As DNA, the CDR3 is TGTGCCAGCAGCGCAGGGCCCCTTAGCACAGATACGCAGTATTTT. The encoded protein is CASSAGPLSTDTQYF.

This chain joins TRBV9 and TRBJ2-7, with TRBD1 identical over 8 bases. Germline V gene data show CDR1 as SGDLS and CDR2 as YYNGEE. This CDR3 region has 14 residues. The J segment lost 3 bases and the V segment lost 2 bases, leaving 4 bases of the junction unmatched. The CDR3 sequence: CASSVGTGYYEQYF. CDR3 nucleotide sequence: TGTGCCAGCAGCGTTGGGACAGGCTACTACGAGCAGTACTTC.

For the CDR3, the DNA is TGTGCCTGGAGTGCCACGGCAGGGAGGACTGAAGCTTTCTTT. Protein: CAWSATAGRTEAFF. This chain links TRBV30 with TRBJ1-1; maybe TRBD1 (5 bases). The CDR3 is 14 amino acids. V dropped 1 base and J dropped 5 bases, with 14 bases sitting between them. The germline gives CDR1 GTSNPN, CDR2 SVGIG (reference sequence).

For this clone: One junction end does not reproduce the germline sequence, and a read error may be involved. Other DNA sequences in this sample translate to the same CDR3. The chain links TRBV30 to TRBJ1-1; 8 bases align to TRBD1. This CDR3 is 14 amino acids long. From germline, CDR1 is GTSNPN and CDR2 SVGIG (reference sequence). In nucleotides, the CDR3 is TGTGCCTGGACCCAAGCGGACAGGGTGACTGAAGCCTTCTTT. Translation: CAWTQADRVTEAFF.

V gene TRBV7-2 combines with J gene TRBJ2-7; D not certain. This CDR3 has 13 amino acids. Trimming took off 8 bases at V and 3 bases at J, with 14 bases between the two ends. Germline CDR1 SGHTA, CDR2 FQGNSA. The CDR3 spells CASSRRVHYEQYF. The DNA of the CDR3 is TGTGCCAGCTCCCGACGGGTACACTACGAGCAGTACTTC.

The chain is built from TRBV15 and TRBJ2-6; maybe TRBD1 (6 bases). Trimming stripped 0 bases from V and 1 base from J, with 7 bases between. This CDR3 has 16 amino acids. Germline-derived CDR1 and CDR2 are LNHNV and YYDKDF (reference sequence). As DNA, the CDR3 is TGTGCCACCAGCAGAGAGAGGGGGTCTGGGGCCAACGTCCTGACTTTC. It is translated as CATSRERGSGANVLTF.

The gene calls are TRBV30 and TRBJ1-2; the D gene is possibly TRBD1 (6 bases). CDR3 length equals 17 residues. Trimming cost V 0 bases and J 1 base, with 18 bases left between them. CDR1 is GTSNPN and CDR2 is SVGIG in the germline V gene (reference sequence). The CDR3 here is CAWSVRTVGPINYGYTF. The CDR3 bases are TGTGCCTGGAGTGTTCGGACAGTCGGACCGATTAACTATGGCTACACCTTC.

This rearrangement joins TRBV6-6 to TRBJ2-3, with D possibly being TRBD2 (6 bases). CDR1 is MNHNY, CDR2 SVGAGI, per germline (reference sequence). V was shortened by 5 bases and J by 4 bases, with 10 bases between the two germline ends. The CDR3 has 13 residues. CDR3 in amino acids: CASSRGAPDTQYF. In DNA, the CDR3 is TGTGCCAGCAGTCGCGGGGCGCCAGATACGCAGTATTTT.

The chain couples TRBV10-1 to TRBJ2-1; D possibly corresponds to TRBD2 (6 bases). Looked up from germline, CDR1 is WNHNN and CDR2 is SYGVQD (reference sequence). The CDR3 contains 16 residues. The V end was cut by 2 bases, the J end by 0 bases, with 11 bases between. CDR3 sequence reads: CASSEPGLYSYNEQFF. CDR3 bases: TGCGCCAGCAGTGAGCCGGGACTGTACTCCTACAATGAGCAGTTCTTC.

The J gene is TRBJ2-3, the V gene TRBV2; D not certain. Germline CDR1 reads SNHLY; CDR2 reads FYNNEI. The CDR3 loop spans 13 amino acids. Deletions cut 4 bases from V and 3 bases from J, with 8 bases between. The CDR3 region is CASSAAWTDTQYF. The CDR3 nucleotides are TGTGCCAGCAGTGCCGCGTGGACAGATACGCAGTATTTT.

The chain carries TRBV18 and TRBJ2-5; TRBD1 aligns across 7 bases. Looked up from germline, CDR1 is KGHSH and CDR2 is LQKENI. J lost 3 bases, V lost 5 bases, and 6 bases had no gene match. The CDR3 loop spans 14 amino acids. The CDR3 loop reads CASSSPGTEETQYF. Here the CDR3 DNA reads TGTGCCAGCTCATCTCCCGGGACAGAAGAGACCCAGTACTTC.